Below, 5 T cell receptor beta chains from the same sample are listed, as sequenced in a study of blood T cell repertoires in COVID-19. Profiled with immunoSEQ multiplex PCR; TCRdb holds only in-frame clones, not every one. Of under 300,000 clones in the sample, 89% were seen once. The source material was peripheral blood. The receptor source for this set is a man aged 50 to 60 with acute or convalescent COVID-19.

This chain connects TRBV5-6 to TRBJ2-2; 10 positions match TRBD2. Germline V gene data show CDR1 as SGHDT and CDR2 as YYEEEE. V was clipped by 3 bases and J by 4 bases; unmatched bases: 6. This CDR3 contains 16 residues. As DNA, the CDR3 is TGTGCCAGCAGCTCGGTCACTAGCGGGGTCACCGGGGAGCTGTTTTTT. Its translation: CASSSVTSGVTGELFF.

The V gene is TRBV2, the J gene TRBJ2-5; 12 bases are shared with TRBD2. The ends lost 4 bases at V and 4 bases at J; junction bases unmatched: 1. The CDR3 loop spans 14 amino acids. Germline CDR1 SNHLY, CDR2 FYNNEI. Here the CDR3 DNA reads TGTGCCAGCAGTGCGACTAGCGGGGGAGAGACCCAGTACTTC. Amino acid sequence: CASSATSGGETQYF.

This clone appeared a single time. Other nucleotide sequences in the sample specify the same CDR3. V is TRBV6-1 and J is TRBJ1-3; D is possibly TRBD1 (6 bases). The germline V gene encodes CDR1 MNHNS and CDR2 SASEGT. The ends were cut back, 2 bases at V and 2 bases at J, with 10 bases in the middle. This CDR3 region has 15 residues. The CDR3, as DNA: TGTGCCAGCAGTGAAATGGGGGCGGCTGGAAACACCATATATTTT. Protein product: CASSEMGAAGNTIYF.

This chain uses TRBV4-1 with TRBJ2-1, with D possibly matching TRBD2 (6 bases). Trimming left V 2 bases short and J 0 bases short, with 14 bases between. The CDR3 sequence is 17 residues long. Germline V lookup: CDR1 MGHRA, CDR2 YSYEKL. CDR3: CASSQIRGSSSYNEQFF. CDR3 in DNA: TGCGCCAGCAGCCAAATCCGGGGGTCAAGCTCCTACAATGAGCAGTTCTTC.

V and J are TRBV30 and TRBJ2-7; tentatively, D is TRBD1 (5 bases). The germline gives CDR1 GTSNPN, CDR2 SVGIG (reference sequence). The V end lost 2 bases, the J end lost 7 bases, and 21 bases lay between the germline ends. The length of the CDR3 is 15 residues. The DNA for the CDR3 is TGTGCCTGGAGTCCTATGCCCTTGGGCTCAGGGGAGCAGTACTTC. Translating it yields CAWSPMPLGSGEQYF.